This T cell receptor (beta chain) was sequenced during a study of T cells in Graves' hyperthyroidism and ophthalmopathy. TCR beta CDR3 sequences were amplified from RNA transcripts. Initially, a first-round RT-PCR of the TCR CDR3 employed the HTBI primer set. Via MiXCR, TCRdb re-called the multiplex PCR reads, giving one row per CDR3 protein. Of approximately 590,000 distinct CDR3 sequences listed, about a sixth are singletons. This clonotype was counted at least ten times. No progression to ophthalmopathy during 18 months of follow-up defined stable disease. The sequence came from a woman younger than 45 with Graves' hyperthyroidism. Specimen: blood.

CDR3 sequence: CASSFLNQETQYF. The DNA of the CDR3 is TGTGCCAGCAGCTTTCTAAACCAAGAGACCCAGTACTTC. The chain couples TRBV11-2 to TRBJ2-5; D gene ambiguous. V was shortened by 3 bases and J by 0 bases, with 5 bases between the two germline ends. The CDR3 has 13 amino acids. Per germline, CDR1 SGHAT and CDR2 FQNNGV.